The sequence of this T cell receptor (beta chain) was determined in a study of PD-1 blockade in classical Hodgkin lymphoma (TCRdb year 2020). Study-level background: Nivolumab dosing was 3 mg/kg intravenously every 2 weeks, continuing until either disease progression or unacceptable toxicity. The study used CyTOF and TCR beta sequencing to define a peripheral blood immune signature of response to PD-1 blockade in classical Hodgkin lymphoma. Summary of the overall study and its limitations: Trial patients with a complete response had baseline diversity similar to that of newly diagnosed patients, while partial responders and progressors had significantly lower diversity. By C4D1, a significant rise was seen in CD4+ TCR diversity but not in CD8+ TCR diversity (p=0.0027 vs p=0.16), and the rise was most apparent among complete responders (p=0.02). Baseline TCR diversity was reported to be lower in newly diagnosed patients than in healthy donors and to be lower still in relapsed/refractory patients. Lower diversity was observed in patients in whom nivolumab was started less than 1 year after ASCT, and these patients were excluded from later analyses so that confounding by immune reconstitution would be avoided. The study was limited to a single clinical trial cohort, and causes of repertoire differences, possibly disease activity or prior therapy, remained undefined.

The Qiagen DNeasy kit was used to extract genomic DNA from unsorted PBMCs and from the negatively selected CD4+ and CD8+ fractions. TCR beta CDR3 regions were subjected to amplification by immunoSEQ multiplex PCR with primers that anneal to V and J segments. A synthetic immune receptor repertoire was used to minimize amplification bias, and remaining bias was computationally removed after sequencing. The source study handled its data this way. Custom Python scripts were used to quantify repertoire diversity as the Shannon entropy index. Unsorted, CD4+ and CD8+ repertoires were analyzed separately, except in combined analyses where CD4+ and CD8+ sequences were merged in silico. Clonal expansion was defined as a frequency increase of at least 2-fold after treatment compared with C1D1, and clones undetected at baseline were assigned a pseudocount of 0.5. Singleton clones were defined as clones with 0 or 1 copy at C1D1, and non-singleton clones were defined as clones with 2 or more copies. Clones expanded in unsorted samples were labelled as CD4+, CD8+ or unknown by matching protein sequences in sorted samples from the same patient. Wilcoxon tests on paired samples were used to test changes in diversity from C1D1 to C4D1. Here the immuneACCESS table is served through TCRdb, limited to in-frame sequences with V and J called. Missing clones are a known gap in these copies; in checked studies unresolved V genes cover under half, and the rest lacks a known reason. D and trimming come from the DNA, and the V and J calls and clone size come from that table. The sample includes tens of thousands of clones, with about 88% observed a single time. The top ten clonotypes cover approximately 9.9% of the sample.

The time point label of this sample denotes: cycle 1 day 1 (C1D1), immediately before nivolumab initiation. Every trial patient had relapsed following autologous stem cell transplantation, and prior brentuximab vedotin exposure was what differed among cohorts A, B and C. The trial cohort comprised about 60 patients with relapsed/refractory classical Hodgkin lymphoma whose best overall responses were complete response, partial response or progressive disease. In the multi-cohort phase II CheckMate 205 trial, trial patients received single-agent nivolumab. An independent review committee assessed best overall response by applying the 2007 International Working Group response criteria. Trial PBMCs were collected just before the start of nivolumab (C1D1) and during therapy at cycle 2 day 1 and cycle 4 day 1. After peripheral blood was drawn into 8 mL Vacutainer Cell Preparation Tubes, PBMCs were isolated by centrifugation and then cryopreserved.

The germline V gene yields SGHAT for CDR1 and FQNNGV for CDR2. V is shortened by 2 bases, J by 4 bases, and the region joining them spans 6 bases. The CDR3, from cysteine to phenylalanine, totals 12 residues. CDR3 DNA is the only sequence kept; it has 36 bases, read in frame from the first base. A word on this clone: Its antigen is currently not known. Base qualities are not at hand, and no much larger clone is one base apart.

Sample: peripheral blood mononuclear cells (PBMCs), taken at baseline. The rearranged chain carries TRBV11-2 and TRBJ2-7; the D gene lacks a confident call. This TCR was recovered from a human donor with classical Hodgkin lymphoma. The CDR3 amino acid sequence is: CASSLRPYEQYF. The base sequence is TGTGCCAGCAGCTTAAGGCCATACGAGCAGTACTTC.